This TCR beta chain comes out of a study of blood T cell repertoires in COVID-19 (dated by TCRdb to about 2020). Concerning the study at large: Samples from collaborators originated in the United States, Italy and Spain and spanned both the acute and convalescent phases of COVID-19. Samples were obtained from the ongoing ImmuneRACE study (first 160 participants) and from over 1,000 subjects provided by 6 global collaborators. Nearly every sample came with metadata listing a de-identified subject ID, COVID-19 status, age in years and sex. The material from the prospective study consisted of cDNA or gDNA derived from T cells, B-cell-depleted T cells, or PBMCs. Subjects who had been exposed to COVID-19, were actively infected with it, or had recovered from it provided the deeply sampled blood TCRbeta repertoires that made up the dataset. A freely available public database, intended as a resource for researchers studying the immune response to SARS-CoV-2, is where the repertoires were released. Where available, HLA class I and class II types were taken from metadata supplied by the sample provider and were not determined by assay-based typing. Points the paper makes about the study in general: Clinical and demographic metadata were provided uncurated, with the amount varying by source and participant.

As to this clone: It lacks a known antigen. Base qualities were left out, and no much larger clone turns up one base away.

The immunoSEQ Assay, a bias-controlled multiplex PCR, was used to amplify TCRbeta CDR3 regions from genomic DNA. The study's processing was this. The number of nucleated cells in each sample was estimated from the amplification of reference gene primers within the assay. To quantify the absolute abundance of each unique TCRbeta CDR3 rearrangement, sequence reads were collapsed and filtered. For each sample, productive Simpson clonality was calculated as the square root of Simpson's diversity index over productive rearrangements. TCRdb mirrors the immuneACCESS table, restricted to in-frame sequences. Some clones are absent from its copies; in checked studies, under half trace to an unresolved V gene, and the reason for the others is unknown. V, J and clone size derive from that table, while D and trimming were established from the DNA sequence. The sample contains 300,000 to 450,000 clones, around 90% of them found a single time. Approximately 3% of the sample lies in the top ten.

One collaborating source in Seattle enrolled patients while the patients were actively infected and followed the patients over time throughout the course of disease. Whole blood was collected in K2EDTA tubes by collaborating institutions according to the institutions' own protocols. For TCRbeta analysis, collaborators shipped samples in one of three forms: frozen whole blood, isolated PBMCs, or DNA extracted from either of those sample types. Looking up the germline V gene yields CDR1 SNHLY and CDR2 FYNNEI. Including cysteine and phenylalanine, the CDR3 has 15 amino acids. The read is trimmed to its CDR3 DNA, 45 bases read in frame from base 1. For this chain, trimming is 4 bases at the V end and 6 bases at the J end, and the number of junction bases without a gene match is 6.

The sequence joins TRBV2 to TRBJ2-2; TRBD1 matches 9 bases in the middle. The sample taken for sequencing was peripheral blood. This sequence originates from a woman in her twenties or thirties with COVID-19, enrolled during active disease. The DNA is as follows: TGTGCCAGCAGTGTACAGGGGGCTTTCGCCGGGGAGCTGTTTTTT. It translates to CASSVQGAFAGELFF.